Presented here are 14 T cell receptor beta chains from one specimen sequenced in a study of tumor-infiltrating lymphocytes in primary liver carcinoma. The authors made TCR beta cDNA from roughly 480 ng total RNA with a constant-region primer. Construction of TCR beta libraries relied on three successive nested multiplex PCR rounds employing slightly modified ARM-PCR. The study ran its first two PCR rounds for around 9 cycles each, using TRBV1-TRBV30 forward primers and a C-beta reverse primer. TCRdb used MiXCR to reprocess the multiplex PCR reads, holding one entry per CDR3 protein. The table lists over 100,000 distinct CDR3 sequences, approximately 71% of them singletons. Co-extraction of RNA and DNA was performed on 20-30 mg of unsorted bulk tissue. The sequenced sample was tumor-adjacent normal liver tissue. Receptor source: a woman aged 60-70 years with primary liver carcinoma and hepatitis B virus infection.

This clonotype was picked up many times. The V call is TRBV4-1, the J call TRBJ2-7; TRBD1 matches 11 bases. This CDR3 is 15 amino acids long. With 4 bases clipped from V and 2 bases from J, the junction kept 4 bases outside the gene matches. The germline V gene encodes CDR1 MGHRA and CDR2 YSYEKL. CDR3: CASSPGQGVTYEQYF. CDR3 in DNA: TGCGCCAGCAGCCCGGGACAGGGGGTTACCTACGAGCAGTACTTC.

With regard to this clonotype: A much larger clone sits a single nucleotide away, making a read error possible. The chain joins TRBV29-1 to TRBJ1-1, with D tentatively TRBD1 (6 bases). CDR1 SQVTM and CDR2 ANQGSEA come from the germline V gene. V dropped 1 base and J dropped 4 bases, with 10 bases sitting between them. The length of the CDR3 is 13 residues. The CDR3 nucleotides read TGCAGCGTTGAAGGGAGGGGGGGCACTGAAGCTTTCTTT. It yields the protein CSVEGRGGTEAFF.

This clonotype was picked up a small number of times. This chain links TRBV19 with TRBJ1-6, with D tentatively TRBD1 (6 bases). The CDR3 sequence is 16 residues long. CDR1 LNHDA and CDR2 SQIVND come from the germline V gene (reference sequence). The V and J ends lost 6 bases and 0 bases respectively, with 12 bases between them. This CDR3 is CASRDRSNSYNSPLHF. CDR3 in DNA: TGTGCCAGTAGAGACAGGAGTAACTCCTATAATTCACCCCTCCACTTT.

This clonotype was seen a single time. Sequence at one end of the junction differs from germline and may be a read error. V and J are TRBV4-1 and TRBJ1-2; possible D gene TRBD1, 5 bases. Germline values: CDR1 MGHRA, CDR2 YSYEKL. There are 17 residues in the CDR3. This CDR3 reads CPSSLEGRISYSSGYTF. The CDR3 DNA sequence: TGCCCCAGCAGCCTCGAGGGGAGAATTTCGTATTCTAGTGGCTACACCTTC.

The chain joins TRBV11-2 to TRBJ2-7, with D possibly matching TRBD2 (6 bases). The V end lost 9 bases, the J end lost 13 bases, and 31 bases lay between the germline ends. The CDR3 consists of 15 residues. Germline-derived CDR1 and CDR2 are SGHAT and FQNNGV. CDR3 nucleotides: TGTGCCAGTACAAAGGTGGGAGGCGTATCTGGGGAGCGATACTTC. The encoded protein is CASTKVGGVSGERYF.

In regard to this clonotype: The junction departs from the called germline gene at one end, perhaps through a read error. The genes are TRBV11-2 and TRBJ1-4; 9 nucleotides line up with TRBD1. This CDR3 is 16 amino acids long. CDR1 is SGHAT, CDR2 FQNNGV, per germline. The CDR3 region has the DNA TGTGACAGCAGCTTAGTGGTCGGGACAGGGATTGAAAAACTGTTTTTT. Translation: CDSSLVVGTGIEKLFF.

In regard to this clonotype: An end of the junction differs from the germline gene, which may be a read error. The rearrangement joins TRBV12-5 to TRBJ2-2, with D perhaps being TRBD1 or TRBD2 (5 bases each). Germline V gives CDR1 LGHNT, CDR2 FRNRAP. The CDR3 is 15 amino acids. CDR3 sequence reads: CAGGQGRINTGELLF. CDR3 nucleotides: TGTGCTGGTGGCCAGGGCAGAATTAACACCGGGGAGCTGCTTTTT.

The rearrangement links TRBV11-2 to TRBJ2-7; TRBD1 matches at 10 bases. V trimming: 4 bases; J trimming: 6 bases; junction bases outside the gene matches: 9. Germline V gene data show CDR1 as SGHAT and CDR2 as FQNNGV. The CDR3 is 15 residues long. This CDR3 reads CASSSGDRGGREQYF. DNA for the CDR3: TGTGCCAGCAGCTCTGGGGACAGGGGAGGGCGCGAGCAGTACTTC.

This clonotype was observed at least ten times. V is TRBV12-5 and J is TRBJ2-1, with D uncertain. The CDR3 spans 17 residues. V gave up 5 bases and J gave up 0 bases, with 17 bases separating them. Germline CDR1 LGHNT, CDR2 FRNRAP. For the CDR3, the DNA is TGTGCTAGTGGTGCATCCCCCCGCGTTAGCTCCTACAATGAGCAGTTCTTC. Protein: CASGASPRVSSYNEQFF.

This clonotype was recorded many times. The CDR3 protein is CASGSVPEGETQYF. CDR3 DNA sequence: TGTGCCAGCGGTAGCGTTCCGGAGGGGGAGACCCAGTACTTC. This chain uses TRBV12-3 or TRBV12-4 with TRBJ2-5; D is perhaps TRBD2 (6 bases). This CDR3 has 14 residues. The germline V and J ends were trimmed by 8 bases and 5 bases, with 18 bases remaining between them.

This clonotype has ten or more counts. The chain recombines TRBV7-8 with TRBJ2-3; TRBD2 might be the D (5 bases). CDR3 size: 15 residues. The V gene lost 6 bases and the J gene lost 6 bases, with 19 bases spanning the gap. Germline CDR1 SGHVS, CDR2 FQNEAQ. This CDR3 reads CASRLTDSWRDTQYF. The CDR3 DNA reads TGTGCCAGCAGGTTAACCGATTCATGGAGGGATACGCAGTATTTT. Complete variable domain (other parts from reference TRBV7-8 and TRBJ2-3): GAGVSQSPRYKVAKRGQDVALRCDPISGHVSLFWYQQALGQGPEFLTYFQNEAQLDKSGLPSDRFFAERPEGSVSTLKIQRTQQEDSAVYLCASRLTDSWRDTQYFGPGTRLTVL.

This clonotype showed up many times. V and J are TRBV5-6 and TRBJ1-1; D is unresolved. Germline CDR1 SGHDT, CDR2 YYEEEE. Trimming pared 2 bases from V and 5 bases from J, leaving 7 bases between. The CDR3 is 12 amino acids. The CDR3 DNA reads TGTGCCAGCAGCTTATCCCGAACTGAAGCTTTCTTT. Residues: CASSLSRTEAFF.

This clonotype is labeled as medium-sized. The chain joins TRBV11-2 to TRBJ2-1; D is tentatively TRBD1 or TRBD2 (5 bases each). V was trimmed by 4 bases and J by 6 bases, leaving 13 bases between them. This CDR3 comprises 14 residues. CDR1 and CDR2 (germline): SGHAT, FQNNGV. The CDR3 loop reads CASSSMSGANEQFF. Written as DNA, the CDR3 is TGTGCCAGCAGCTCAATGTCCGGGGCCAATGAGCAGTTCTTC.

This clonotype was detected once. The V call is TRBV23-1, the J call TRBJ1-4, with D hard to call. TRBV23-1 is assigned to the ORF class and has an uncertain function. The V gene lost 6 bases and the J gene lost 7 bases, with 30 bases spanning the gap. The CDR3 is 19 residues long. As DNA, the CDR3 is TGCGCCAGCAGATCCCGCGGATTGATTACCCCGTCCGTCTTTGAAAAACTGTTTTTT. Its protein product is CASRSRGLITPSVFEKLFF.